This T cell receptor (beta chain) was identified in a study of blood T cell repertoires in COVID-19. Repertoires were generated with immunoSEQ multiplex PCR, while TCRdb's copy carries only in-frame clones and drops some. The data contain about 250,000 clones, 92% of them singletons. CDR3 length equals 13 residues. The germline V gene encodes CDR1 SGHNT and CDR2 YYREEE (reference sequence). V was cut by 1 base and J by 2 bases, with 6 bases left in between. Input material: peripheral blood. This clonotype was obtained from a man under 40 with COVID-19, enrolled during active disease. The chain carries TRBV5-4 and TRBJ2-5, with D tentatively TRBD2 (5 bases). The CDR3 DNA is TGTGCCAGCAGCTTGAGGACTCAAGAGACCCAGTACTTC. Its translation is CASSLRTQETQYF.